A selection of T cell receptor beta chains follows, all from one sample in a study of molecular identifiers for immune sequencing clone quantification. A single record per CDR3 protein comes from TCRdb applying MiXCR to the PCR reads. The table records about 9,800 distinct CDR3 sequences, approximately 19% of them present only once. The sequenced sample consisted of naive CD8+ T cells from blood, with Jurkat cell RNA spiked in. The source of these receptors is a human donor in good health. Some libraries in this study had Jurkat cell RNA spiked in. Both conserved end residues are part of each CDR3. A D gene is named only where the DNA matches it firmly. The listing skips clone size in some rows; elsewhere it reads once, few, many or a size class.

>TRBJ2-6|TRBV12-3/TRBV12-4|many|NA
TGTGCCAGCAGTTTGGAGGGCATTGGGGCCAACGTCCTGACTTTC
CASSLEGIGANVLTF
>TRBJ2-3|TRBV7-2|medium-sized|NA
TGTGCCAGCAGCTCGGTCCTAAGGGCAGATACGCAGTATTTT
CASSSVLRADTQYF
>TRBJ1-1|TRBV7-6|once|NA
TGTGCCAGCAGCAAAGGGGGTCCCACTGAAGCTCTCTTT
CASSKGGPTEALF
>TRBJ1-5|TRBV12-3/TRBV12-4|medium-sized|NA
TGTGCCAGCAGTCCCGGACGGGGGAATCAGCCCCAGCATTTT
CASSPGRGNQPQHF
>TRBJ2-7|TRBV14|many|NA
TGTGCCAGCAGCCAAGTCCCGGGGGGCGGTTACGAGCAGTACTTC
CASSQVPGGGYEQYF
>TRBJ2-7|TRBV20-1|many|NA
TGCAGTGCTAGAGACCAGGGGGGAGAGCAGTACTTC
CSARDQGGEQYF
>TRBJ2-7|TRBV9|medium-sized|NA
TGTGCCAGCAGCGTCTCGGCAGACAGCCACTACGAGCAGTACTTC
CASSVSADSHYEQYF
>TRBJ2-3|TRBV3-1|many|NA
TGTGCCAGCAGCCAAGCAAGAGTTGGGGGAGATACGCAGTATTTT
CASSQARVGGDTQYF
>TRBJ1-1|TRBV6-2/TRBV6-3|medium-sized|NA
TGTGCCAGCAGCGAGGGTGTGTGGACTGAAGCTTTCTTT
CASSEGVWTEAFF
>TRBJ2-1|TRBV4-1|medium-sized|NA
TGCGCCAGCAGCACACAGGGCTACAATGAGCAGTTCTTC
CASSTQGYNEQFF
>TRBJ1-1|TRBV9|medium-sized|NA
TGTGCCAGCAGCCCCGGAGGGCCCCCCGGACCTGAAGCTTTCTTT
CASSPGGPPGPEAFF
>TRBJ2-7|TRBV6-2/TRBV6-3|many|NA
TGTGCCAGCAGTTACTCGGTGACGGATGGCGCCTACGAGCAGTACTTC
CASSYSVTDGAYEQYF
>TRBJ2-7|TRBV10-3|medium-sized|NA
TGTGCCATCAGTGAGTCGTGGGAGCAGTACTTC
CAISESWEQYF
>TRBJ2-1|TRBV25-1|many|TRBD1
TGTGCCAGCACCCCTATGGACAGGGTGTATGAGCAGTTCTTC
CASTPMDRVYEQFF
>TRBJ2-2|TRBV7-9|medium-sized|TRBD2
TGTGCCAGCAGCCCGCTTTCGGCGGGAGGGCCCGGGGAGCTGTTTTTT
CASSPLSAGGPGELFF
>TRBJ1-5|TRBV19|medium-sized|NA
TGTGCCAGTAGTGCAATATCTGGTGGCCCGGTGCCCCAGCATTTT
CASSAISGGPVPQHF
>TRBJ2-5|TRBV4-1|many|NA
TGCGCCAGCAGCCAAGAGGCGCGGGGCCAAGAGACCCAGTACTTC
CASSQEARGQETQYF
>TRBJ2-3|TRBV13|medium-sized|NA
TGTGCCAGCAGCGCCGGGAACCAATTAGGGGACACAGATACGCAGTATTTT
CASSAGNQLGDTDTQYF
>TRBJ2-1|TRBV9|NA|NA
TGTGCCAGCAGCGTAGGAGAACCTTTGGGTAGTGAGCAGTTCTTC
CASSVGEPLGSEQFF
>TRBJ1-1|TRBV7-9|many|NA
TGTGCCAGCAGCTTAATGAACACTGAAGCTTTCTTT
CASSLMNTEAFF
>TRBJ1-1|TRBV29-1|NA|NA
TGCAGCGGGGGGAGGGACATTTACACTGAAGCTTTCTTT
CSGGRDIYTEAFF
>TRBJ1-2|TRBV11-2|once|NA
TGTGCCAGCAGCTTAGGGACTGGGAATGGCTACACCTTC
CASSLGTGNGYTF
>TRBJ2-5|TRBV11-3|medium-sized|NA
TGTGCCCCCCCGGTAGGAGAGACCCAGTACTTC
CAPPVGETQYF
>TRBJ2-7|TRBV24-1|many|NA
TGTGCCACCAGTGAAGGTTACGAGCAGTACTTC
CATSEGYEQYF
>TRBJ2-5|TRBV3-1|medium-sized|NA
TGTGCCAGCAGCCAAGATTCACGGGAGACCCAGTACTTC
CASSQDSRETQYF